This T cell receptor beta chain was documented in a study of identical twins. This CDR3 has 13 residues. After removal of 2 bases from V and 5 bases from J, the junction contained 3 bases not matched to a gene. In germline, CDR1 is SGDLS, CDR2 YYNGEE. A single record per CDR3 protein comes from TCRdb applying MiXCR to the 5' RACE reads. The profile shows approximately 190,000 distinct CDR3 sequences, roughly 15% of them singletons. This clonotype has more than one count but fewer than ten. These same data were also listed under a study on T cells expressing NK-cell markers. That source notes: Sequencing of TCR beta repertoires drew on sorted CD3+CD56+NKG2C+, CD3+CD56+NKG2C- and CD3+CD56-NKG2C+ T cells. A range of roughly 1.0-8% of CD8+ T cells consisted of dominant NKG2C+ clonotypes in 5 to 7 donors. Four of the donors also had these clonotypes leading their CD3+CD56-NKG2C+ fraction.

The receptor was isolated from a woman aged 18-29 years in good health. V gene TRBV9 combines with J gene TRBJ1-2, with 7 bases matching TRBD1. Sample: CD8+ T cells sorted from blood. DNA of the CDR3: TGTGCCAGCAGCGTCCGGGACAGATATGGCTACACCTTC. Translation gives CASSVRDRYGYTF.